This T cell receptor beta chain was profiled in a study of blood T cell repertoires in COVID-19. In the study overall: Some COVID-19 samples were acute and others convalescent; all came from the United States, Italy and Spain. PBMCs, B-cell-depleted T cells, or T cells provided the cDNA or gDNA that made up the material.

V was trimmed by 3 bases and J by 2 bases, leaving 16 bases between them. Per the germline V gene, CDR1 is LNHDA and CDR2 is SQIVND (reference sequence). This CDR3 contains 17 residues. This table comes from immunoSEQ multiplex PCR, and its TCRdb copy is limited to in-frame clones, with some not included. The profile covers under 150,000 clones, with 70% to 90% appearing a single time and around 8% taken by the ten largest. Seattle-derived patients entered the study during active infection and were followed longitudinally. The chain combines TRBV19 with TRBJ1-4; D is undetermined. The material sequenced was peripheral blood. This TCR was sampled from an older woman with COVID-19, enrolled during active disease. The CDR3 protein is CASSIFSVFGTNEKLFF. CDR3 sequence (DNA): TGTGCCAGTAGTATCTTTAGTGTTTTCGGGACTAATGAAAAACTGTTTTTT.